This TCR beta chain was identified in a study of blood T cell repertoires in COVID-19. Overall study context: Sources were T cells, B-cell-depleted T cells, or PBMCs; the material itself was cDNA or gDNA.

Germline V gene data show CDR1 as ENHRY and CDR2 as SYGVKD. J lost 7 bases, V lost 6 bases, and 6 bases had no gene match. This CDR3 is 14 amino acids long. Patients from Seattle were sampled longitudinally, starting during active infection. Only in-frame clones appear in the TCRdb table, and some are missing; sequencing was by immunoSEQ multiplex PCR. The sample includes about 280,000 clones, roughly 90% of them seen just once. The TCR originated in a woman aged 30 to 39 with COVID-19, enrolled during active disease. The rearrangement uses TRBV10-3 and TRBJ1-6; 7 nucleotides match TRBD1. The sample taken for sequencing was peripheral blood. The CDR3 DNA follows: TGTGCCATCAGGGAGGGGGGACAGAATTCACCCCTCCACTTT. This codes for CAIREGGQNSPLHF.